These 20 T cell receptor beta chains were sequenced from one sample in a study of T cells in Graves' hyperthyroidism and ophthalmopathy. TCR beta CDR3 region amplification was performed from RNA transcripts. During a first-round RT-PCR of the TCR CDR3, the HTBI primer set was used. Each CDR3 protein gets one entry after TCRdb re-called the multiplex PCR reads with MiXCR. The repertoire consists of more than 350,000 distinct CDR3 sequences, with about 14% occurring once and the leading ten covering 20%. The sample was blood. These receptors all come from a woman aged 25-40 years with Graves' ophthalmopathy.

This clonotype was detected ten times or more. The chain recombines TRBV7-9 with TRBJ2-7; D tentatively fits TRBD1 or TRBD2 (5 bases each). V gave up 5 bases and J gave up 1 base, with 12 bases separating them. CDR1 is SEHNR, CDR2 FQNEAQ, per germline (reference sequence). This CDR3 contains 14 residues. CDR3 loop: CASSPVGGSYEQYF. CDR3 DNA: TGTGCCAGCAGCCCGGTTGGGGGATCCTACGAGCAGTACTTC.

The table lists this clonotype with many counts. The CDR3: CASSIYRDNEKLFF. DNA for the CDR3: TGTGCCAGTAGTATTTACAGGGATAATGAAAAACTGTTTTTT. The rearrangement links TRBV19 to TRBJ1-4, with D tentatively TRBD1 (6 bases). The V end was cut by 3 bases, the J end by 4 bases, with 9 bases between. The CDR3 is 14 amino acids. In germline, CDR1 is LNHDA, CDR2 SQIVND (reference sequence).

This clonotype was seen ten or more times. V usage is TRBV2 and J usage is TRBJ2-1; perhaps TRBD2 as D (6 bases). The V and J ends lost 7 bases and 9 bases respectively, with 13 bases between them. Germline loops: CDR1 SNHLY, CDR2 FYNNEI. The CDR3 length is 12 residues. Here the CDR3 reads CASITGDIEQFF. Here the CDR3 DNA reads TGTGCCAGCATAACGGGGGATATTGAGCAGTTCTTC.

This clonotype was seen repeatedly, ten times or more. The rearrangement uses TRBV18 and TRBJ2-1, with TRBD1 identical over 9 bases. Germline V lookup: CDR1 KGHSH, CDR2 LQKENI. Unmatched junction bases numbered 11, after V lost 4 bases and J lost 4 bases. This CDR3 has 17 residues. CDR3 loop: CASSRDDRDREYNEQFF. The DNA of the CDR3 is TGTGCCAGCTCACGAGACGACCGGGACAGGGAGTACAATGAGCAGTTCTTC.

This clonotype was detected many times. This sequence joins TRBV13 and TRBJ2-7, with 9 bases that match TRBD1. Germline CDR1 reads PRHDT; CDR2 reads FYEKMQ (reference sequence). This CDR3 is built from 18 residues. Trimming at V came to 1 base and at J to 2 bases, leaving 12 bases not matched to a gene. CDR3 bases: TGTGCCAGCAGCTTAGACCCTCTGCTGGGGGACAGGGCCTACGAGCAGTACTTC. This gives the protein CASSLDPLLGDRAYEQYF.

Many counts were recorded for this clonotype. This chain uses TRBV5-1 with TRBJ2-1; TRBD2 aligns across 8 bases. Germline V gene lookup returns CDR1 SGHRS and CDR2 YFSETQ. The junction had 15 bases not matched to a gene; V was cut back by 4 bases and J by 6 bases. The length of the CDR3 is 17 residues. The DNA of the CDR3 is TGCGCCAGCAGCGCAGTGTTCGGGGGGGCTCAAGGCAATGAGCAGTTCTTC. Amino acid sequence: CASSAVFGGAQGNEQFF.

The sample holds many counts of this clonotype. The gene calls are TRBV18 and TRBJ1-2; D gene uncertain. Between the trimmed V and J ends, which lost 0 bases and 2 bases, there was a span of 10 bases. The CDR3 is 15 residues long. Germline CDR1 is KGHSH and CDR2 is LQKENI. The CDR3 protein is CASSPPSVGNYGYTF. CDR3 DNA: TGTGCCAGCTCACCACCGTCCGTAGGAAACTATGGCTACACCTTC.

This clonotype has at least ten counts. This chain links TRBV4-1 with TRBJ1-1; tentative D call: TRBD1 (5 bases). The CDR3 sequence is 13 residues long. Trimming pared 4 bases from V and 8 bases from J, leaving 14 bases between. Germline V gives CDR1 MGHRA, CDR2 YSYEKL. CDR3 in amino acids: CASSRLPTEEAFF. For the CDR3, the DNA is TGCGCCAGCAGCCGCTTACCGACAGAGGAAGCTTTCTTT.

The sample holds many counts of this clonotype. The J gene is TRBJ2-7, the V gene TRBV5-1; 11 nucleotides match TRBD2. The CDR3 totals 15 residues. With V trimmed by 4 bases and J by 0 bases, 3 bases remained unmatched. Germline V gene sequence: CDR1 SGHRS, CDR2 YFSETQ. In nucleotides, the CDR3 is TGCGCCAGCAGCGGGGGACTAGCGGACTCCTACGAGCAGTACTTC. Amino acids: CASSGGLADSYEQYF.

The rearrangement joins TRBV5-1 to TRBJ2-1, with D hard to call. The end of the DNA is better explained by TRBJ2-7, so the J call may be wrong. This CDR3 is built from 16 residues. Germline V gives CDR1 SGHRS, CDR2 YFSETQ. CDR3 amino acids: CASSLEFSRSYNEQYF. The CDR3 nucleotides are TGCGCCAGCAGCTTGGAGTTTAGCCGCTCCTACAATGAGCAGTACTTC.

This clonotype was counted at least ten times. The chain has TRBV2 and TRBJ1-1; D is undetermined. V dropped 3 bases and J dropped 11 bases, with 16 bases sitting between them. The CDR3 spans 13 residues. The germline V gene encodes CDR1 SNHLY and CDR2 FYNNEI. The CDR3 protein is CASSDAGWLWAFF. In DNA form, the CDR3 reads TGTGCCAGCAGTGACGCTGGTTGGTTGTGGGCTTTCTTT.

In this sample, this clonotype turned up many times. The rearrangement joins TRBV30 to TRBJ1-1; TRBD1 aligns across 9 bases. The length of the CDR3 is 13 residues. Germline V lookup: CDR1 GTSNPN, CDR2 SVGIG (reference sequence). Unmatched junction bases numbered 2, after V lost 3 bases and J lost 3 bases. CDR3 amino acids: CAWRGDRDTEAFF. CDR3 DNA sequence: TGTGCCTGGAGGGGGGACAGGGACACTGAAGCTTTCTTT.

This clonotype was observed at least ten times. The rearrangement joins TRBV7-6 to TRBJ2-3, with 7 bases matching TRBD2. With V trimmed by 1 base and J by 4 bases, 5 bases remained unmatched. There are 15 residues in the CDR3. The V gene's germline CDR1 is SGHVS and CDR2 FNYEAQ. This CDR3 reads CASSLGPAGSDTQYF. CDR3 bases: TGTGCCAGCAGCTTAGGTCCAGCGGGGTCAGATACGCAGTATTTT.

The CDR3 loop is CASGMNARGLYNEQFF. The CDR3 bases are TGTGCTAGTGGCATGAACGCCAGGGGACTCTACAATGAGCAGTTCTTC. The chain has TRBV12-5 and TRBJ2-1, with D perhaps being TRBD1 or TRBD2 (6 bases each). With 6 bases removed from V and 3 bases from J, the gap between germline ends came to 18 bases. This CDR3 has 16 residues. In germline, CDR1 is LGHNT, CDR2 FRNRAP.

In its sample, this clonotype was seen many times. This chain connects TRBV2 to TRBJ2-7; possibly TRBD1 for D (6 bases). V was shortened by 0 bases and J by 2 bases, with 11 bases between the two germline ends. Per the germline V gene, CDR1 is SNHLY and CDR2 is FYNNEI. The CDR3 extends over 15 amino acids. CDR3: CASSEAGTITYEQYF. CDR3 nucleotides: TGTGCCAGCAGTGAAGCCGGGACAATTACCTACGAGCAGTACTTC.

The table lists this clonotype with many counts. The V and J genes are TRBV28 and TRBJ2-1; TRBD2 agrees at 8 bases. This CDR3 spans 17 amino acids. The ends lost 4 bases at V and 0 bases at J; junction bases unmatched: 8. CDR1 and CDR2 from the germline V gene are MDHEN and SYDVKM. CDR3: CASSSPPSGGSYNEQFF. The CDR3, as DNA: TGTGCCAGCAGTTCCCCGCCCAGCGGGGGCTCCTACAATGAGCAGTTCTTC.

This clonotype was counted only a few times. V gene TRBV19 combines with J gene TRBJ2-1, with TRBD1 matching over 9 bases. The germline gives CDR1 LNHDA, CDR2 SQIVND (reference sequence). J was trimmed by 9 bases and V by 0 bases; bases with no gene match: 9. This CDR3 comprises 16 residues. In nucleotides, the CDR3 is TGTGCCAGTAGTATAGATCGGATACAGGGGGCGTTTGAGCAGTTCTTC. Its translation is CASSIDRIQGAFEQFF.

In its sample, this clonotype was seen many times. This chain joins TRBV6-1 and TRBJ2-2; 8 bases agree with TRBD1. Germline V gene sequence: CDR1 MNHNS, CDR2 SASEGT. The CDR3 sequence is 17 residues long. V trimming: 7 bases; J trimming: 4 bases; junction bases outside the gene matches: 14. DNA of the CDR3: TGTGCCAGCAAGGATTACGAACAGGGGGTCGGCACCGGGGAGCTGTTTTTT. Its protein is CASKDYEQGVGTGELFF.

J is TRBJ2-7 and V is TRBV6-4; no definite D call. Germline CDR1 is MRHNA and CDR2 is SNTAGT. This CDR3 comprises 13 residues. Trimming stripped 5 bases from V and 0 bases from J, with 8 bases between. Here the CDR3 DNA reads TGTGCCAGCAGTTACCACCGCTCCTACGAGCAGTACTTC. The encoded protein is CASSYHRSYEQYF.

The table lists this clonotype with many counts. The rearrangement joins TRBV29-1 to TRBJ1-1; D gene ambiguous. The germline V gene encodes CDR1 SQVTM and CDR2 ANQGSEA. The CDR3 is made up of 11 amino acids. Trimming pared 3 bases from V and 1 base from J, leaving 3 bases between. For the CDR3, the DNA is TGCAGCGTTGACCGGAACACTGAAGCTTTCTTT. It yields the protein CSVDRNTEAFF.